In its sample, the clone carrying this TCR beta chain was seen a few times. The sample originates from a study of blood T cell repertoires in COVID-19. Background on the study: Both acute and convalescent COVID-19 samples were obtained from the United States, Italy and Spain.

Trimming removed 0 bases from V and 7 bases from J; junction bases left unmatched: 8. This CDR3 has 16 residues. Germline-derived CDR1 and CDR2 are SGHAT and FQNNGV. Per the original methods: Amplifying reference gene primers gave estimates of nucleated cell counts. Method: immunoSEQ multiplex PCR; TCRdb's copy keeps in-frame clones and lacks some. The V and J calls and the clone size are those of that table, but D and trimming were determined from the DNA. Among around 8,000 clones listed, roughly 82% were seen once. Input material: peripheral blood. This sequence was found in a woman aged 55-69 years with active COVID-19. The rearrangement uses TRBV11-2 and TRBJ2-5; 10 bases are shared with TRBD2. CDR3 amino acids: CASSLEASGGLATQYF. Written as DNA, the CDR3 is TGTGCCAGCAGCTTAGAAGCTAGCGGGGGCTTGGCGACCCAGTACTTC. Full variable domain (rest looked up from reference TRBV11-2 and TRBJ2-5): EAGVAQSPRYKIIEKRQSVAFWCNPISGHATLYWYQQILGQGPKLLIQFQNNGVVDDSQLPKDRFSAERLKGVDSTLKIQPAKLEDSAVYLCASSLEASGGLATQYFGPGTRLLVL.